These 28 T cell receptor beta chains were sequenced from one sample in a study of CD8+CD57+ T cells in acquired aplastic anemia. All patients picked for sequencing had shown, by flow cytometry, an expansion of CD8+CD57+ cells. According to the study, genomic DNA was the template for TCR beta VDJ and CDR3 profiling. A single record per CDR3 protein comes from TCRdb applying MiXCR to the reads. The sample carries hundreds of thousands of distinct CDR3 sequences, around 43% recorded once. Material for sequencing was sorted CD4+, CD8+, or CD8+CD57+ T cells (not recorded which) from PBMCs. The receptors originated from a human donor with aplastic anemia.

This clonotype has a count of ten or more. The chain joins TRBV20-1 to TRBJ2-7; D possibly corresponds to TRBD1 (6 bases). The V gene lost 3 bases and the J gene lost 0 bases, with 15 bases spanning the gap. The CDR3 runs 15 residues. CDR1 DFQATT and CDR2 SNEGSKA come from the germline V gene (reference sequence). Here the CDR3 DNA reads TGCAGTGCTAGGGGAAACAGGGCCGACTCCTACGAGCAGTACTTC. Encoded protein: CSARGNRADSYEQYF.

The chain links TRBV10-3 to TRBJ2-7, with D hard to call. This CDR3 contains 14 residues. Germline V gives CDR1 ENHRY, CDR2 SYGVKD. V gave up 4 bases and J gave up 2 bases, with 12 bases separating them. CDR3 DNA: TGTGCCATCAGTGCATCGGACGGAACCTACGAGCAGTACTTC. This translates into CAISASDGTYEQYF.

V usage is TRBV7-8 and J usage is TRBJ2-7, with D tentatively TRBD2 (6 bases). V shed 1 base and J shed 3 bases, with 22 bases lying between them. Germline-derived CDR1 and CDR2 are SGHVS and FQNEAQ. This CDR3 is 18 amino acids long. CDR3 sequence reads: CASSLEGTWVASYYEQYF. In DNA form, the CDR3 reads TGTGCCAGCAGCTTAGAGGGGACTTGGGTAGCGAGTTACTACGAGCAGTACTTC.

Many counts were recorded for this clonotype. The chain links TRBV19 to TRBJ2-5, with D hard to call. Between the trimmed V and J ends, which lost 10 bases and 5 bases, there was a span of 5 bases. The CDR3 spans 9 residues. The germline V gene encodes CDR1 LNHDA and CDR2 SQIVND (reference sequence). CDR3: CANTETQYF. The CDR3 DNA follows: TGTGCCAACACGGAGACCCAGTACTTC.

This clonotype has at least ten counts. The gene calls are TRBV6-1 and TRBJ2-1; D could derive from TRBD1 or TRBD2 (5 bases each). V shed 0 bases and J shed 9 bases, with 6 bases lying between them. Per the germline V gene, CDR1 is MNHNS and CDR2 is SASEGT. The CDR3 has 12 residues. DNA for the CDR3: TGTGCCAGCAGTGAAGCGGGGGTTGAGCAGTTCTTC. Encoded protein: CASSEAGVEQFF.

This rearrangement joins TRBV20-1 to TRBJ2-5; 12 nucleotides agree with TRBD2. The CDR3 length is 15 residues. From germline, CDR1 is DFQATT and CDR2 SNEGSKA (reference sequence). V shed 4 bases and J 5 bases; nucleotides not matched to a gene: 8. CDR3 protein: CSATRLAGDLETQYF. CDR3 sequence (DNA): TGCAGTGCTACCAGACTAGCGGGAGATCTGGAGACCCAGTACTTC.

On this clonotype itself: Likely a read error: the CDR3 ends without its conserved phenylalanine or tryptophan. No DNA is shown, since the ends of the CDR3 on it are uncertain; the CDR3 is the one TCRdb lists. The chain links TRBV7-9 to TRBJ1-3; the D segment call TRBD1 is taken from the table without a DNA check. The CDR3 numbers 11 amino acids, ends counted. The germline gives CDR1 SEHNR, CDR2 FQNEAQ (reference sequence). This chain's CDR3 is CASSQGGSGPT.

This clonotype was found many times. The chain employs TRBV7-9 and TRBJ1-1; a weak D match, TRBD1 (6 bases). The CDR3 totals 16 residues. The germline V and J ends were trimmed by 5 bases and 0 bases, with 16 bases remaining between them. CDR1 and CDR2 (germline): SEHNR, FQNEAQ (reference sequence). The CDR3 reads CASSPGTSGMNTEAFF. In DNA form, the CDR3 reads TGTGCCAGCAGCCCAGGGACATCTGGAATGAACACTGAAGCTTTCTTT.

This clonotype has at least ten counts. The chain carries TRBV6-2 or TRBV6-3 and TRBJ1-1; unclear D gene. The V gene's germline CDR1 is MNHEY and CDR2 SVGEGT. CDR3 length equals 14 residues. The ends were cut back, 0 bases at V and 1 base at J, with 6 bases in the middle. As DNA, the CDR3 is TGTGCCAGCAGTTACTCATCCGAGAACACTGAAGCTTTCTTT. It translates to CASSYSSENTEAFF.

Written as DNA, the CDR3 is TGTGCCAGCAGCTTCGGCCCGGCAGGGGGTTCCGCAGATACGCAGTATTTT. Protein sequence: CASSFGPAGGSADTQYF. J is TRBJ2-3 and V is TRBV7-3; 7 positions match TRBD1. V lost 3 bases and J lost 4; bases outside the gene matches: 13. This CDR3 region has 17 residues. In germline, CDR1 is SGHTA, CDR2 FQGTGA.

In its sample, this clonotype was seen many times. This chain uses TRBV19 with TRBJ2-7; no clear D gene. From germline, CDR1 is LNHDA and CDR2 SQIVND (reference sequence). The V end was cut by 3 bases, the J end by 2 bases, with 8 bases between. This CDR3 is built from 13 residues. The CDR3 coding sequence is TGTGCCAGTAGTATCGGGCAGCCCTACGAGCAGTACTTC. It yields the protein CASSIGQPYEQYF.

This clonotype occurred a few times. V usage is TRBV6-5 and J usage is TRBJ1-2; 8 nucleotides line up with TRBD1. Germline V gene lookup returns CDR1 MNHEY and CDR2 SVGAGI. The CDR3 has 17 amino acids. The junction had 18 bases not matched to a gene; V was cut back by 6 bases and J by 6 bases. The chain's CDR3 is CASSQAGQGLSIHGYTF. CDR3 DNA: TGTGCCAGCAGCCAGGCCGGACAGGGTTTATCGATCCATGGCTACACCTTC.

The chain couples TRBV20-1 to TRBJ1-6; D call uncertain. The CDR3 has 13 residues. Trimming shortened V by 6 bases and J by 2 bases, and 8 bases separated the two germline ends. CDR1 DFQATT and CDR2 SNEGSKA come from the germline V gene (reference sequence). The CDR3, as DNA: TGCAGTGCCCTCTATACCTATAATTCACCCCTCCACTTT. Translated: CSALYTYNSPLHF.

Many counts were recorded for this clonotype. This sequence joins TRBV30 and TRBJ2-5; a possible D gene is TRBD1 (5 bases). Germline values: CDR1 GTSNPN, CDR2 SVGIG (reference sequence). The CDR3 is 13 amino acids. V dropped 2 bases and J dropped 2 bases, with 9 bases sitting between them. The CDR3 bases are TGTGCCTGGAGTTCGGACAATCAAGAGACCCAGTACTTC. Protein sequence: CAWSSDNQETQYF.

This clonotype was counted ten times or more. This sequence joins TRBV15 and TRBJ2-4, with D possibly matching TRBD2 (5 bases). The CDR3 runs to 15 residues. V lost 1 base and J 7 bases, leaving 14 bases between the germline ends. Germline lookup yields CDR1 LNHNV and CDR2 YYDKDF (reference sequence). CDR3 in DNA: TGTGCCACCAGCAGAGGCGGGCGGTCTAGGAACATTCAGTACTTC. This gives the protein CATSRGGRSRNIQYF. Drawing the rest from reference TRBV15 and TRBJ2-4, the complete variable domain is DAMVIQNPRYQVTQFGKPVTLSCSQTLNHNVMYWYQQKSSQAPKLLFHYYDKDFNNEADTPDNFQSRRPNTSFCFLDIRSPGLGDTAMYLCATSRGGRSRNIQYFGAGTRLSVL.

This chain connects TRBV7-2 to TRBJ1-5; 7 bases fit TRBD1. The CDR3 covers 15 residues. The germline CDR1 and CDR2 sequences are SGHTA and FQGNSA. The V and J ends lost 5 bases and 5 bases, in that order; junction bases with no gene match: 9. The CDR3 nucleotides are TGTGCCAGCAGCATCTCAAGACAGGGTCATCAGCCCCAGCATTTT. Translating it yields CASSISRQGHQPQHF. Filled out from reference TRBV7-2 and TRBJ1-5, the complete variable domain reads GAGVSQSPSNKVTEKGKDVELRCDPISGHTALYWYRQSLGQGLEFLIYFQGNSAPDKSGLPSDRFSAERTGGSVSTLTIQRTQQEDSAVYLCASSISRQGHQPQHFGDGTRLSIL.

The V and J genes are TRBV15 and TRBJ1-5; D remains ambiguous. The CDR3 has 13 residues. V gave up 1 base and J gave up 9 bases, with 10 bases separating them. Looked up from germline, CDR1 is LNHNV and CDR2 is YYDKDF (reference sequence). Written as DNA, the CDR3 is TGTGCCACCAGCAGAGCGATGGTTGGGCCCCAGCATTTT. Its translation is CATSRAMVGPQHF.

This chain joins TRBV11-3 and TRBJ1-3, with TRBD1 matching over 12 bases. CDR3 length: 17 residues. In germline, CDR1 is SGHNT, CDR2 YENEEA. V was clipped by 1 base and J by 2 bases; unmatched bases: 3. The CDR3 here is CASSLGGQGAAGNTIYF. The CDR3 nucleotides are TGTGCCAGCAGCTTAGGGGGACAGGGGGCGGCTGGAAACACCATATATTTT.

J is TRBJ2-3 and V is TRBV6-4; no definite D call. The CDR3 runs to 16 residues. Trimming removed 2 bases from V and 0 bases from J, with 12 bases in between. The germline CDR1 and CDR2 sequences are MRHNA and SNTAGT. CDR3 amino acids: CASSDAQAVSTDTQYF. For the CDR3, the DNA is TGTGCCAGCAGTGACGCCCAGGCTGTGAGCACAGATACGCAGTATTTT.

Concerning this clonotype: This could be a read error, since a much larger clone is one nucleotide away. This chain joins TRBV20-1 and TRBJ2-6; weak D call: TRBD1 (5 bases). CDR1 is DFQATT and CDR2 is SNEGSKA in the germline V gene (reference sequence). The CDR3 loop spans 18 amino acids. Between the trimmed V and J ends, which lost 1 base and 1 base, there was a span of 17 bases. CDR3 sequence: CSARAIQGTLSGANVLTF. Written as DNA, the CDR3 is TGCAGTGCTAGAGCTATCCAGGGAACTCTTTCTGGGGCCAACGTCCTGACTTTC.

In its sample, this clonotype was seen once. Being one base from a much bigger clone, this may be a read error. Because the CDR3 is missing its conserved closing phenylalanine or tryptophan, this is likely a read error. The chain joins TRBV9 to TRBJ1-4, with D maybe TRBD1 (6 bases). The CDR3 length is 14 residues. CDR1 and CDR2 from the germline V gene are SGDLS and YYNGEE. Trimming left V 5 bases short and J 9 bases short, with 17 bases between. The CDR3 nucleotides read TGTGCCAGCAGTATACAGGGAGATTTTAAAAAACTGTTTCTT. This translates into CASSIQGDFKKLFL.

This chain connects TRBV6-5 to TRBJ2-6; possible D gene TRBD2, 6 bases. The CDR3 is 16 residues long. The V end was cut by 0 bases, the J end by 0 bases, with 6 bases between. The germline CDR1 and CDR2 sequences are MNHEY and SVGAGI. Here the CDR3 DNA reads TGTGCCAGCAGTTACTCTAGCGGCTCTGGGGCCAACGTCCTGACTTTC. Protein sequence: CASSYSSGSGANVLTF.

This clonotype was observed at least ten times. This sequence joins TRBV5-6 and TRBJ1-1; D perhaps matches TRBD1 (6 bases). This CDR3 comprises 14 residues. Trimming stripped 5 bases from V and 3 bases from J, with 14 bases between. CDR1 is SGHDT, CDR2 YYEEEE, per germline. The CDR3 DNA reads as TGTGCCAGCAGGTTACAGGGAAGGGACACTGAAGCTTTCTTT. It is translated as CASRLQGRDTEAFF. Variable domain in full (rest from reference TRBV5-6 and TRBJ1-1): DAGVTQSPTHLIKTRGQQVTLRCSPKSGHDTVSWYQQALGQGPQFIFQYYEEEERQRGNFPDRFSGHQFPNYSSELNVNALLLGDSALYLCASRLQGRDTEAFFGQGTRLTVV.

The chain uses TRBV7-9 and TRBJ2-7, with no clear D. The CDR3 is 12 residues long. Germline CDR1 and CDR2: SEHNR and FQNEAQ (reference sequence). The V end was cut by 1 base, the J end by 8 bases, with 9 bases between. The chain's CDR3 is CASSLGGVQQYF. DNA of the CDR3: TGTGCCAGCAGCTTAGGTGGGGTCCAGCAGTACTTC.

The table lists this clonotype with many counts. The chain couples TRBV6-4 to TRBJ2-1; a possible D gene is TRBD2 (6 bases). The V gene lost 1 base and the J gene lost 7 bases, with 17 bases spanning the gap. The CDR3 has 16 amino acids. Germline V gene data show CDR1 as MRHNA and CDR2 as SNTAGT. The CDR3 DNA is TGTGCCAGCAGTGACTTCGGGACTCAGGGTTCGAATGAGCAGTTCTTC. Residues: CASSDFGTQGSNEQFF.

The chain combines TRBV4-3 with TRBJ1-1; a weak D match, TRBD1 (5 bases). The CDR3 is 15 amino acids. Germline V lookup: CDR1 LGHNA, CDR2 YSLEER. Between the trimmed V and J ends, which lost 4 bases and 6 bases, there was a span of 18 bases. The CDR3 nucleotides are TGCGCCAGCAGCCCCAGGGTCCTTGGAACACCTGAAGCTTTCTTT. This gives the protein CASSPRVLGTPEAFF.

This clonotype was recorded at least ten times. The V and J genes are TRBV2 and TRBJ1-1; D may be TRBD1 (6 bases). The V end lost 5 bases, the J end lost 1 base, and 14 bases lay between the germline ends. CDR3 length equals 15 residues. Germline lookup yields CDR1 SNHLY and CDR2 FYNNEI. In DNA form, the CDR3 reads TGTGCCAGCAGTCCACAGACAGGAGCGAACACTGAAGCTTTCTTT. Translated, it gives CASSPQTGANTEAFF.

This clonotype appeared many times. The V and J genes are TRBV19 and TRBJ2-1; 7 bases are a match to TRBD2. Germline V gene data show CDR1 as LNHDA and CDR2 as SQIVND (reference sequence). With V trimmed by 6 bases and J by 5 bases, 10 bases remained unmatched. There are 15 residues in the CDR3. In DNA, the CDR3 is TGTGCCAGTAGCCCCCGGACTAGTATTAACAATGAGCAGTTCTTC. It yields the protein CASSPRTSINNEQFF.